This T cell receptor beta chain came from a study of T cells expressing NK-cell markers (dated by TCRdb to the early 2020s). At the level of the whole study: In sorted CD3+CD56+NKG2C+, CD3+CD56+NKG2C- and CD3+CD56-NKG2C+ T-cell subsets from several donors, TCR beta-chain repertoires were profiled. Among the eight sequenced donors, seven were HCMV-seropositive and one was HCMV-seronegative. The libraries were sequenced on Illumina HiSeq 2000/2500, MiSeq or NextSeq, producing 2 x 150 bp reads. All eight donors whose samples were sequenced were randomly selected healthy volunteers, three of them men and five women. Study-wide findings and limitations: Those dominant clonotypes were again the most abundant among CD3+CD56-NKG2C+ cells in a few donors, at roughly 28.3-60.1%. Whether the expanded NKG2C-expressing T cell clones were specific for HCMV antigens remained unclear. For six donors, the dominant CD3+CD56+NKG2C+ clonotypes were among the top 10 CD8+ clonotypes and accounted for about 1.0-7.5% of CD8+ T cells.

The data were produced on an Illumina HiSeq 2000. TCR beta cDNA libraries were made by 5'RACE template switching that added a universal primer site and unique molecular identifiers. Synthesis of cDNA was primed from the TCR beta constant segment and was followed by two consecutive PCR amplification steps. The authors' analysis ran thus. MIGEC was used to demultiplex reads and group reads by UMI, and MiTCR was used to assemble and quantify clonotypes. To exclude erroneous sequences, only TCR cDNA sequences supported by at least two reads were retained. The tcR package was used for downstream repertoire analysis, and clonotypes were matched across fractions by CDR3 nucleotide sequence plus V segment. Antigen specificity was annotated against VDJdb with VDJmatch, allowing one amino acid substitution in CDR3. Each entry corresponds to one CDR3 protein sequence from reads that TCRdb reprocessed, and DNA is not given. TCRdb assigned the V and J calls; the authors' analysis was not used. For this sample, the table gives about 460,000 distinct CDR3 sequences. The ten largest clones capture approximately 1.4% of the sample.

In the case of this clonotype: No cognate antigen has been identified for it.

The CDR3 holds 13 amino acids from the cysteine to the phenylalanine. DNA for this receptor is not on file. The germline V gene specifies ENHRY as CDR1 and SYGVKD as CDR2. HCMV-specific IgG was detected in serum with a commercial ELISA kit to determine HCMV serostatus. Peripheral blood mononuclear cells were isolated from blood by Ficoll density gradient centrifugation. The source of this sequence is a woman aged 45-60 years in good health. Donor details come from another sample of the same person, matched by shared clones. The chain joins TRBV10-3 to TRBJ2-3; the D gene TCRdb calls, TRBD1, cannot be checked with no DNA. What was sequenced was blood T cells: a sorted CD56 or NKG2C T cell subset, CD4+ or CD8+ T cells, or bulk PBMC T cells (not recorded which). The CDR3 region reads CAIRAGISDTQYF.